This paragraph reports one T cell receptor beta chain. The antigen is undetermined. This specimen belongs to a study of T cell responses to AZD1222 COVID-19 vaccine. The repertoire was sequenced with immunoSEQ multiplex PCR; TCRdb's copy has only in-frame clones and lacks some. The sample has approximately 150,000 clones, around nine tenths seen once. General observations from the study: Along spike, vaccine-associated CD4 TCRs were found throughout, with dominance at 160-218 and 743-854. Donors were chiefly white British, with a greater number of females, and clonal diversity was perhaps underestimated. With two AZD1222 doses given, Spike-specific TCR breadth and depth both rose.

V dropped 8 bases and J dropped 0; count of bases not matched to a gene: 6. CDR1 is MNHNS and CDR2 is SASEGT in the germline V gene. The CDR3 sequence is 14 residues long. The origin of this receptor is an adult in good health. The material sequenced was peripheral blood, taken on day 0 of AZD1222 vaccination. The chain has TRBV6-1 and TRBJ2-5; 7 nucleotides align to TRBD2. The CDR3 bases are TGTGCCAGCCGGGCTGGGAGGGACCAAGAGACCCAGTACTTC. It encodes CASRAGRDQETQYF.